This TCR beta chain stems from a study of blood T cell repertoires in COVID-19. Study-wide background: From the United States, Italy and Spain came samples of acute and convalescent COVID-19.

Living in 24 US areas, the participants were between roughly 18 and 90 years of age. Cohort allocation depended upon clinical history that participants reported. The CDR3 loop spans 18 amino acids. With 2 bases clipped from V and 6 bases from J, the junction kept 10 bases outside the gene matches. CDR1 and CDR2 from the germline V gene are MRHNA and SNTAGT. This clone was observed a handful of times. The repertoire was sequenced with immunoSEQ multiplex PCR; TCRdb's copy has only in-frame clones and lacks some. Counted here are hundreds of thousands of clones, 87% occurring once; the ten biggest clones make up 8.9%.

The chain uses TRBV6-4 and TRBJ2-7, with 16 bases fitting TRBD2. This TCR came from a woman aged 18-29 years who had recovered from COVID-19. Input material: PBMCs or T cells enriched from blood (not recorded which). The CDR3 protein is CASSDVPGLAGGPREQYF. CDR3 DNA: TGTGCCAGCAGTGACGTCCCGGGACTAGCGGGAGGGCCCCGCGAGCAGTACTTC.